Listed below are T cell receptor beta chains from one sample, sequenced in a study of shared clonotypes between healthy human individuals. Produced via immunoSEQ multiplex PCR; TCRdb's table is partial and in-frame only. Of 450,000 to 600,000 clones listed, around 80% are singletons. The sequenced sample was PBMCs. The receptors stem from a woman aged 40 to 50 in good health. Some clones in this sample may be carry-over from other donors' samples. Both conserved end residues are part of each CDR3. Fields, in order: clone size, D gene, V gene, J gene, CDR3 DNA, CDR3 protein. D genes are given only for firm matches. Clone size appears in some rows only: once, few, many, or a class for an expanded clone.

>-|TRBD1|TRBV27|TRBJ1-1
TGTGCCAGCAGTTTATGGGGACAGGCTATGAACACTGAAGCTTTCTTT
CASSLWGQAMNTEAFF
>-|-|TRBV19|TRBJ1-4
TGTGCCAGTAAGCAGGGGAATGCTAATGAAAAACTGTTTTTT
CASKQGNANEKLFF
>-|-|TRBV7-9|TRBJ1-6
TGTGCCAGCAGCACACAGGCGGGCGCCCATTCACCCCTCCACTTT
CASSTQAGAHSPLHF
>-|TRBD2|TRBV7-9|TRBJ2-4
TGTGCCAGCAGCCCGATTGGCGGGAGGGACCTGCCAGAGTACTTC
CASSPIGGRDLPEYF
>-|-|TRBV7-2|TRBJ1-1
TGTGCCAGCAGCTTAACGGGGGGTCCGGGCACTGAAGCTTTCTTT
CASSLTGGPGTEAFF
>-|TRBD1|TRBV19|TRBJ2-7
TGTGCCAGTAGTATGTCCGGGACAGGGGGCACCTACGAGCAGTACTTC
CASSMSGTGGTYEQYF
>-|-|TRBV18|TRBJ1-4
TGTGCCAGCTCTCCCCCCCGACCGAGTAATGAAAAACTGTTTTTT
CASSPPRPSNEKLFF
>-|-|TRBV11-2|TRBJ2-3
TGTGCCAGCGGCCCCCGGGTGGGGCGCACAGATACGCAGTATTTT
CASGPRVGRTDTQYF
>many|-|TRBV27|TRBJ2-2
TGTGCCAGCAGTTTACTGAACACCGGGGAGCTGTTTTTT
CASSLLNTGELFF
>-|-|TRBV7-9|TRBJ2-7
TGTGCCAGCAGCTCGCCCGGGGCCTACTTC
CASSSPGAYF
>-|TRBD1|TRBV5-4|TRBJ2-1
TGTGCCAGCAGCTTGGTACAGGGGAACAGGTTCTTC
CASSLVQGNRFF
>-|-|TRBV5-1|TRBJ2-6
TGCGCCAGCAGCTCGGGGGATCTCTCTGGGGCCAACGTCCTGACTTTC
CASSSGDLSGANVLTF
>-|-|TRBV2|TRBJ2-1
TGTGCCAGCAGTCTACTAGCAGTTGAGCAGTTCTTC
CASSLLAVEQFF
>-|-|TRBV5-4|TRBJ1-2
TGTGCCAGCAGCTTGGGGCAGACAGGTTCAGGGGACTATGGCTACACCTTC
CASSLGQTGSGDYGYTF
>-|TRBD1|TRBV2|TRBJ1-5
TGTGCCAGCAGTGATTTTGGACGGGACAGAAGCAATCAGCCCCAGCATTTT
CASSDFGRDRSNQPQHF
>-|TRBD1|TRBV10-3|TRBJ2-2
TGTGCCATCGGGTGGACAGGAGGAACCGGGGAGCTGTTTTTT
CAIGWTGGTGELFF
>-|-|TRBV14|TRBJ2-3
TGTGCCAGCAGCCCCGGGGTTACGGTTCACCGCTCAGATACGCAGTATTTT
CASSPGVTVHRSDTQYF
>-|TRBD1|TRBV7-2|TRBJ1-1
TGTGCCAGCAGCTTGGGACAGGGAATCACTGAAGCTTTCTTT
CASSLGQGITEAFF
>-|-|TRBV2|TRBJ2-1
TGTGCCAGCAGTGCTAGTGGGAGTCGCTACAATGAGCAGTTCTTC
CASSASGSRYNEQFF
>-|-|TRBV4-3|TRBJ2-3
TGCGCCAGCAGCCAAGCGCCGAGGGCTTCAGATACGCAGTATTTT
CASSQAPRASDTQYF
>once|TRBD2|TRBV18|TRBJ2-7
TGTGCCAGCTCACGTGGGACTAGCGGGAGTCTAATCTCCGAGCAGTACTTC
CASSRGTSGSLISEQYF